This TCR beta chain derives from a study of blood T cell repertoires in COVID-19 (dated by TCRdb to about 2020). For the wider study: Samples from collaborators originated in the United States, Italy and Spain and spanned both the acute and convalescent phases of COVID-19. The material from the prospective study consisted of cDNA or gDNA derived from T cells, B-cell-depleted T cells, or PBMCs. Deeply sampled blood TCRbeta repertoires from subjects exposed to, actively infected with, or recovered from COVID-19 were included in the dataset. The repertoires were released in a freely available public database meant as a resource for research on the immune response to SARS-CoV-2. Samples were obtained from the ongoing ImmuneRACE study (first 160 participants) and from over 1,000 subjects provided by 6 global collaborators. Nearly every sample came with metadata listing a de-identified subject ID, COVID-19 status, age in years and sex. Where available, HLA class I and class II types were obtained from metadata supplied by the sample provider rather than from assay-based typing. Overall study outcomes, separate from this receptor: The quantity of clinical and demographic metadata differed by source and by participant and was supplied without curation.

The CDR3 numbers 14 residues from cysteine through phenylalanine. The sequence is cut down to CDR3 DNA, 42 bases in frame from base 1. From a lookup of the germline V gene, CDR1 and CDR2 are SGDLS and YYNGEE. V was cut back by 0 bases and J by 4 bases, leaving a gap of 8 bases between them. At one collaborating source in Seattle, patients were enrolled during active infection and were followed longitudinally through the course of disease. Whole blood was collected in K2EDTA tubes by collaborating institutions according to the institutions' own protocols. For TCRbeta analysis, collaborators shipped samples as frozen whole blood, isolated PBMCs, or DNA extracted from either of those sample types. The immunoSEQ Assay, a bias-controlled multiplex PCR, was used to amplify TCRbeta CDR3 regions from genomic DNA. In the source study's methods: The number of nucleated cells in each sample was estimated by amplification of reference gene primers within the assay. To quantify the absolute abundance of each unique TCRbeta CDR3 rearrangement, sequence reads were collapsed and filtered. For each sample, productive Simpson clonality was calculated by taking the square root of Simpson's diversity index across productive rearrangements. In its TCRdb copy, this immuneACCESS table keeps in-frame sequences only and misses some clones. Where compared with another copy, unresolved V genes explain less than half of these, and the others have no known cause. V and J calls and clone size are those listed in that table; D and trimming were worked out from the DNA. This sample lists some 200,000 clones; less than 90% were detected once. The ten largest account for 14% of the sample.

With respect to this clone: The antigen it recognizes is unknown. The input lacks base qualities; no much larger clone sits a single base away. The same CDR3 arises from other DNA sequences in this sample as well.

This TCR derives from a woman aged 70-85 years with COVID-19, enrolled during active disease. Recombination linked TRBV9 to TRBJ1-5; a tentative D match to TRBD1 spans 6 bases. The specimen sequenced was peripheral blood. The nucleotides read TGTGCCAGCAGCGTAGGAGGGGGAAATCAGCCCCAGCATTTT. The translation is CASSVGGGNQPQHF. The entire variable domain, with the stretches around the CDR3 drawn from the reference TRBV9 and TRBJ1-5 proteins, is DSGVTQTPKHLITATGQRVTLRCSPRSGDLSVYWYQQSLDQGLQFLIQYYNGEERAKGNILERFSAQQFPDLHSELNLSSLELGDSALYFCASSVGGGNQPQHFGDGTRLSIL.